Detailed here is one T cell receptor beta chain. Antigen: not known. PCR was performed using 60 Vbeta and 13 Jbeta primers. Assay used: immunoSEQ multiplex PCR; TCRdb lists only in-frame clones, some missing. The sample contains approximately 100,000 clones, over 70% of which appear only once. The source of the sample is a study of cytomegalovirus exposure and HLA in healthy donors. The CDR3 is made up of 14 amino acids. V was shortened by 0 bases and J by 6 bases, with 12 bases between the two germline ends. The V gene's germline CDR1 is SGHRS and CDR2 YFSETQ. Study-wide findings and caveats: A classifier reportedly called cytomegalovirus status with high sensitivity and specificity. One variant, a missense change in DCLRE1C, was linked in a later analysis to TCR beta V- and J-gene trimming. CMV antigen specificity of a few CMV-associated chains was confirmed in vitro.

This clonotype was sampled from a man between 50 and 59 years old in good health and CMV-seronegative. The chain combines TRBV5-1 with TRBJ1-2; D gene uncertain. Sequenced: PBMCs. CDR3 nucleotide sequence: TGCGCCAGCAGCTTGGGAGGGTTCGATAATGGCTACACCTTC. Translating gives CASSLGGFDNGYTF.